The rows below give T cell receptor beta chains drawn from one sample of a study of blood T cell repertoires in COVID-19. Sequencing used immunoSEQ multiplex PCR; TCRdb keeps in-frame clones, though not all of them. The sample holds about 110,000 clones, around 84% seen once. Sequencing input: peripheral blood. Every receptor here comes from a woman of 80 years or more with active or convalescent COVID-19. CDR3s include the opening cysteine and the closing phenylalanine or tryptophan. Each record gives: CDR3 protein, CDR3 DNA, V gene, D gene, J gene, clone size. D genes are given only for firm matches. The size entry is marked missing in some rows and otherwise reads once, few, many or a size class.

CASSQEVRGYGWGETQYF	TGTGCCAGCAGCCAAGAAGTAAGGGGGTACGGTTGGGGAGAGACCCAGTACTTC	TRBV4-2	.	TRBJ2-5	.
CASSLEQANYGYTF	TGCGCCAGCAGCTTGGAACAGGCTAACTATGGCTACACCTTC	TRBV5-1	.	TRBJ1-2	.
CASSMTGIPFRMNTEAFF	TGTGCCAGCAGTATGACAGGGATCCCTTTTCGAATGAACACTGAAGCTTTCTTT	TRBV7-6	TRBD1	TRBJ1-1	.
CASSSGQGAGYGYTF	TGTGCCAGTAGTTCGGGACAGGGAGCTGGCTATGGCTACACCTTC	TRBV19	TRBD1	TRBJ1-2	.
CASSPGELMTDTQYF	TGTGCCAGCAGCCCAGGGGAGCTAATGACAGATACGCAGTATTTT	TRBV5-4	.	TRBJ2-3	.
CASSRTSGNSNTGELFF	TGTGCCAGCAGCAGGACTAGCGGGAACTCGAACACCGGGGAGCTGTTTTTT	TRBV7-6	TRBD2	TRBJ2-2	once
CASSLRTGGGNTEAFF	TGTGCCAGCAGCCTCCGGACAGGGGGCGGAAACACTGAAGCTTTCTTT	TRBV13	TRBD1	TRBJ1-1	few
CASSPITEAFF	TGTGCCAGCAGCCCAATCACTGAAGCTTTCTTT	TRBV7-9	.	TRBJ1-1	.
CASSQNIEHTDTQYF	TGTGCCAGCAGCCAAAACATCGAACACACAGATACGCAGTATTTT	TRBV3-1/TRBV3-2	.	TRBJ2-3	.
CASSLDGQNQPQHF	TGCGCCAGCAGCTTGGATGGACAGAATCAGCCCCAGCATTTT	TRBV5-1	.	TRBJ1-5	.
CASSGTSGVIYEQYF	TGTGCCAGCTCAGGGACTAGCGGAGTCATCTACGAGCAGTACTTC	TRBV18	TRBD2	TRBJ2-7	.
CASSRTGTETQYF	TGTGCCAGCAGTCGGACAGGGACAGAGACCCAGTACTTC	TRBV28	TRBD1	TRBJ2-5	.
CASRIASGRVREQFF	TGCGCCAGCAGAATTGCTAGCGGGAGGGTTAGGGAGCAGTTCTTC	TRBV5-1	TRBD2	TRBJ2-1	.
CASSQEAAGGPLGELFF	TGTGCCAGCAGCCAAGAAGCAGCGGGAGGGCCCTTAGGGGAGCTGTTTTTT	TRBV14	TRBD2	TRBJ2-2	.
CASSISVNQPQHF	TGTGCCAGCAGCATCAGCGTCAATCAGCCCCAGCATTTT	TRBV28	.	TRBJ1-5	.
CSVHSRNTIYF	TGCAGCGTTCACAGCCGAAACACCATATATTTT	TRBV29-1	.	TRBJ1-3	.
CASSADSPPSYEQYF	TGTGCCAGCAGTGCCGACTCCCCGCCTTCCTACGAGCAGTACTTC	TRBV2	.	TRBJ2-7	.
CASSQGQHSPLHF	TGCGCCAGCAGCCAAGGACAGCATTCACCCCTCCACTTT	TRBV4-1	.	TRBJ1-6	.
CASSSYLGTGDGYTF	TGTGCCAGCAGTTCCTACCTCGGGACAGGGGATGGCTACACCTTC	TRBV28	TRBD1	TRBJ1-2	.
CASSLGLGTKDF	TGTGCCAGCAGCTTGGGGCTAGGGACAAAGGACTTC	TRBV5-8	.	TRBJ2-7	.
CASRTGTANQPQHF	TGTGCCAGCAGAACCGGGACAGCAAATCAGCCCCAGCATTTT	TRBV6-5	TRBD1	TRBJ1-5	.
CASSLSASWRVLGEQFF	TGTGCCAGTAGCCTAAGTGCTTCTTGGAGGGTGTTGGGCGAGCAGTTCTTC	TRBV19	.	TRBJ2-1	.
CAISGGVSPEAFF	TGTGCCATCAGTGGGGGGGTAAGCCCTGAAGCTTTCTTT	TRBV10-3	.	TRBJ1-1	.
CASSPQGARIDIQYF	TGCGCCAGCAGCCCGCAGGGGGCCCGTATTGACATTCAGTACTTC	TRBV5-1	TRBD1	TRBJ2-4	.
CASSLGTNTDTQYF	TGTGCCAGCAGCCTAGGGACTAACACAGATACGCAGTATTTT	TRBV7-3	TRBD2	TRBJ2-3	few
CSVSLVGGGQPQHF	TGCAGCGTTTCTTTGGTCGGTGGAGGCCAGCCCCAGCATTTT	TRBV29-1	.	TRBJ1-5	.
CASSWTLYNEQFF	TGTGCCAGCAGTTGGACTCTATACAATGAGCAGTTCTTC	TRBV27	.	TRBJ2-1	.
CASSSGQEKDEQFF	TGTGCCAGCAGCTCGGGACAGGAAAAGGATGAGCAGTTCTTC	TRBV7-2	TRBD1	TRBJ2-1	.
CASSPYSGTIYF	TGTGCCAGCAGCCCATACTCGGGAACCATATATTTT	TRBV4-2	.	TRBJ1-3	.
CASRGQGSNQPQHF	TGTGCCAGCAGGGGACAGGGAAGCAATCAGCCCCAGCATTTT	TRBV27	TRBD1	TRBJ1-5	.
CASSLLDSDQETQYF	TGTGCCAGCAGTTTACTGGACAGCGACCAAGAGACCCAGTACTTC	TRBV28	.	TRBJ2-5	.
CASSYSTSGRPRQYF	TGTGCCAGCAGTTACTCGACTAGCGGGCGCCCACGGCAGTACTTC	TRBV6-2/TRBV6-3	TRBD2	TRBJ2-7	.
CAIQAGGSGPDNEQFF	TGTGCCATCCAAGCGGGAGGAAGTGGGCCTGACAATGAGCAGTTCTTC	TRBV10-3	TRBD2	TRBJ2-1	.
CASRATGGSYGYTF	TGTGCCAGCAGAGCGACAGGGGGCAGCTATGGCTACACCTTC	TRBV28	TRBD1	TRBJ1-2	.
CASSVEQFPNTEAFF	TGTGCCAGCAGCGTAGAACAGTTCCCGAACACTGAAGCTTTCTTT	TRBV9	.	TRBJ1-1	few
CASSYGTSGSDEQFF	TGTGCCAGCAGTTACGGGACTAGCGGGAGTGATGAGCAGTTCTTC	TRBV6-2/TRBV6-3	TRBD2	TRBJ2-1	.
CASSISTDTQYF	TGTGCCAGTAGTATCTCCACAGATACGCAGTATTTT	TRBV19	.	TRBJ2-3	.
CASSYGAGVYNEQFF	TGTGCCAGCAGTTACGGAGCGGGAGTTTACAATGAGCAGTTCTTC	TRBV6-2/TRBV6-3	TRBD2	TRBJ2-1	.
CATQANEQFF	TGTGCCACACAGGCAAATGAGCAGTTCTTC	TRBV10-3	.	TRBJ2-1	.